Below, one T cell receptor beta chain is given with its context. These data are taken from a study of blood T cell repertoires in COVID-19. Study context: The origin of the acute and convalescent COVID-19 samples was the United States, Italy and Spain.

Germline-derived CDR1 and CDR2 are SGHRS and YFSETQ. The CDR3 loop spans 15 amino acids. Trimming stripped 2 bases from V and 6 bases from J, with 17 bases between. Enrolled during active infection, Seattle patients were then followed longitudinally. The method was immunoSEQ multiplex PCR; TCRdb's version includes in-frame clones alone and lacks a portion of them. This sample has about 200,000 clones; 85% occur once, and the top ten carry about 2.4%. The chain has TRBV5-1 and TRBJ1-2; a weak D match, TRBD1 (5 bases). Sequencing was carried out using peripheral blood. This receptor was obtained from an older woman with COVID-19, enrolled during active disease. The chain's CDR3 is CASSFYPGGNDGYTF. The DNA of the CDR3 is TGCGCCAGCAGCTTTTACCCCGGGGGAAATGATGGCTACACCTTC.